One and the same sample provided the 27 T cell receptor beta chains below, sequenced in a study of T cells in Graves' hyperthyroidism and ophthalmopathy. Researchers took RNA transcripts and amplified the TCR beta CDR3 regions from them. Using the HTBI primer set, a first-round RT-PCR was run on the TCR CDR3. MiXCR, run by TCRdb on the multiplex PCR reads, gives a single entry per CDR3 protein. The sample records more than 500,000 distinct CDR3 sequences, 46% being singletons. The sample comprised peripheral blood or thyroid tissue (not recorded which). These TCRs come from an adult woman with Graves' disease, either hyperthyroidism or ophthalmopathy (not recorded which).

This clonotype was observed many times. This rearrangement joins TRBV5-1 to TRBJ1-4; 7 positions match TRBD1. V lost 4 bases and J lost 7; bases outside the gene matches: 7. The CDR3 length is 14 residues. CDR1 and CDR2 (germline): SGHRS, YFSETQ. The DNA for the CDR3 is TGCGCCAGCAGCCTGACAGGGTATGGTGAAAAACTGTTTTTT. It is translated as CASSLTGYGEKLFF.

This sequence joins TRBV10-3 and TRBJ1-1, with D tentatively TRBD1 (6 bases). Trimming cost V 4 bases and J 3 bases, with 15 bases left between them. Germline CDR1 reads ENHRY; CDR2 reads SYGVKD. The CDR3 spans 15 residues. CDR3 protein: CAISATGLLDTEAFF. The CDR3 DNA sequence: TGTGCCATCAGTGCCACAGGGCTTTTGGACACTGAAGCTTTCTTT.

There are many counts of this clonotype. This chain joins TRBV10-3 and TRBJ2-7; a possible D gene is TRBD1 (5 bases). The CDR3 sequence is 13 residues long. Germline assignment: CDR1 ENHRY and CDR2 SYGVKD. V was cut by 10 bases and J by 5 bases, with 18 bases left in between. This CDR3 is CATAQGSPHEQYF. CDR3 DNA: TGTGCCACCGCCCAGGGATCGCCCCACGAGCAGTACTTC.

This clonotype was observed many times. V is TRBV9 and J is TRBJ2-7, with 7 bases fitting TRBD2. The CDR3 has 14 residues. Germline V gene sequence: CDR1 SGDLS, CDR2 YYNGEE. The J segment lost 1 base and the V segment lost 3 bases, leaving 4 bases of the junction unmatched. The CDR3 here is CASSATSWSYEQYF. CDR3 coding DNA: TGTGCCAGCAGCGCGACTAGCTGGTCCTACGAGCAGTACTTC.

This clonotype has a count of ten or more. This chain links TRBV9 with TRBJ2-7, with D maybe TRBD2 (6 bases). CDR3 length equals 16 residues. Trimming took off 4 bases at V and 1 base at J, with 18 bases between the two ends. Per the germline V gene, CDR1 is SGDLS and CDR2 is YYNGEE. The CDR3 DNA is TGTGCCAGCAGCCCGGGCTTGGTCGCGGGATCCTACGAGCAGTACTTC. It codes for CASSPGLVAGSYEQYF.

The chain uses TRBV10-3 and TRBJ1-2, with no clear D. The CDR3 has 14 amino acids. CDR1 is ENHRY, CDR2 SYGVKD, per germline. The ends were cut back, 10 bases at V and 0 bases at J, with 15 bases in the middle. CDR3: CATRDVNPNYGYTF. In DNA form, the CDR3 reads TGTGCCACCAGAGACGTTAATCCTAACTATGGCTACACCTTC.

The CDR3 spells CASSLTPPGSGRAHEQYF. The CDR3 nucleotides read TGTGCCAGCAGCTTAACCCCCCCGGGTAGCGGGAGGGCCCACGAGCAGTACTTC. This chain links TRBV7-9 with TRBJ2-7, with 11 bases that match TRBD2. After removal of 2 bases from V and 5 bases from J, the junction contained 14 bases not matched to a gene. Germline V gene data show CDR1 as SEHNR and CDR2 as FQNEAQ (reference sequence). The CDR3 sequence is 18 residues long.

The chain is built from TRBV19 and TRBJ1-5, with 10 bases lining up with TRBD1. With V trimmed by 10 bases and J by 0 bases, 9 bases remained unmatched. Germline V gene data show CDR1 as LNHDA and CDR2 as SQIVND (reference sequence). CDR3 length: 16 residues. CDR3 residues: CATRTGTGVSNQPQHF. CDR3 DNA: TGTGCCACCCGAACCGGGACAGGGGTTAGCAATCAGCCCCAGCATTTT.

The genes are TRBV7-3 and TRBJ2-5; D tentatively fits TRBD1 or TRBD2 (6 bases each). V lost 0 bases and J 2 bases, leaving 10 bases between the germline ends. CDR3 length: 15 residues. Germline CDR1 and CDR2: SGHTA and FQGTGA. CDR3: CASSLTRGHQETQYF. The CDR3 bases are TGTGCCAGCAGCTTAACGCGGGGACATCAAGAGACCCAGTACTTC.

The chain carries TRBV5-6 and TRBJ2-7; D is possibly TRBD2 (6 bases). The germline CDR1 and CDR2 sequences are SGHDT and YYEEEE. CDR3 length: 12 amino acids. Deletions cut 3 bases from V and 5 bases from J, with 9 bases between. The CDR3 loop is CASSWWGDEQYF. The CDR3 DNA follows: TGTGCCAGCAGCTGGTGGGGGGACGAGCAGTACTTC.

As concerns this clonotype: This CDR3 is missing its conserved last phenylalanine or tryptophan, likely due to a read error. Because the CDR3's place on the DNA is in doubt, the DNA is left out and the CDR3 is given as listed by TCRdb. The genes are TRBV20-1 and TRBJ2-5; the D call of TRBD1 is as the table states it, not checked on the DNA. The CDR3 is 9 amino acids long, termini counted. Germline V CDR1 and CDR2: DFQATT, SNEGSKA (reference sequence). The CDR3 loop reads CSARGGQDY.

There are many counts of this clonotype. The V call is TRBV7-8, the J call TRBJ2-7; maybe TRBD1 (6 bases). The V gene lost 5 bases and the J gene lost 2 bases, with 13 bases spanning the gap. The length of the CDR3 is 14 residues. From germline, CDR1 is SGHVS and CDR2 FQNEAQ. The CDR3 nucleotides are TGTGCCAGCAGCCCGTGGACAGAACCCTACGAGCAGTACTTC. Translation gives CASSPWTEPYEQYF.

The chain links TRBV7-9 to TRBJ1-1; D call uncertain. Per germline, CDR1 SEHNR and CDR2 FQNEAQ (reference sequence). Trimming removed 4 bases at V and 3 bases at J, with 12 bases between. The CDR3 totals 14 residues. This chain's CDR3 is CASSSDVGHTEAFF. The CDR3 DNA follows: TGTGCCAGCAGCTCGGACGTTGGGCACACTGAAGCTTTCTTT.

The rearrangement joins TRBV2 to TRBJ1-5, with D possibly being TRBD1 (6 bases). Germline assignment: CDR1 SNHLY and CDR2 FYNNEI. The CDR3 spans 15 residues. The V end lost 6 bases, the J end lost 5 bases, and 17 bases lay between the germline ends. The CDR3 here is CASSPGAGADQPQHF. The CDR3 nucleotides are TGTGCCAGCAGCCCTGGGGCAGGGGCGGATCAGCCCCAGCATTTT.

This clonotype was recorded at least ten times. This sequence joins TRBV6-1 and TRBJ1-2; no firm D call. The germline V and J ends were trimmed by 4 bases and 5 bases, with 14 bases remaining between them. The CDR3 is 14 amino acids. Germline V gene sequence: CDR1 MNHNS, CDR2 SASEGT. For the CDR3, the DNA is TGTGCCAGCAGTGCAGGTCCCGTTGGTTATGGCTACACCTTC. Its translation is CASSAGPVGYGYTF.

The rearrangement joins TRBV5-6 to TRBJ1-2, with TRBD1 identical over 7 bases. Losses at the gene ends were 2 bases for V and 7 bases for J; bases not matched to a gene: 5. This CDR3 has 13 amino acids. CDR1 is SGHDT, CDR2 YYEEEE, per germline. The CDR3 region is CASSFGDRFGYTF. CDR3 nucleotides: TGTGCCAGCAGCTTCGGGGACAGATTTGGCTACACCTTC.

The DNA for the CDR3 is TGTGCCTTTAGCGGATTGAAAGGGGGGAAGGATGAGCAGTTCTTC. It codes for CAFSGLKGGKDEQFF. V and J are TRBV5-4 and TRBJ2-1; TRBD1 or TRBD2 may be the D gene (6 bases each). V was shortened by 10 bases and J by 8 bases, with 25 bases between the two germline ends. This CDR3 spans 15 amino acids. Germline V gene lookup returns CDR1 SGHNT and CDR2 YYREEE (reference sequence).

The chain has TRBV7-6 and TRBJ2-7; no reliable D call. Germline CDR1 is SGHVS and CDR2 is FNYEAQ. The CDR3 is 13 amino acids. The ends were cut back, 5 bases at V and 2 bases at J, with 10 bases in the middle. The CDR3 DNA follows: TGTGCCAGCAGCCGACTGAATCCCTACGAGCAGTACTTC. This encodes CASSRLNPYEQYF.

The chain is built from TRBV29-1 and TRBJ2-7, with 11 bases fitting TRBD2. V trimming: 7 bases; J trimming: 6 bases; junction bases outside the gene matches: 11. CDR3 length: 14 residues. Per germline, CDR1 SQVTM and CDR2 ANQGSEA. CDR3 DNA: TGCAGCGGAGGGGGTAGCGGGAGGGCCTTCGAGCAGTACTTC. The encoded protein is CSGGGSGRAFEQYF.

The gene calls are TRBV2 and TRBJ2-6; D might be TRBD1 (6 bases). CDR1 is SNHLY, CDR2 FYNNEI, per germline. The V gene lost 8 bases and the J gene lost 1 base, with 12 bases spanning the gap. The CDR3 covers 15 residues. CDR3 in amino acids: CASRRGGSGANVLTF. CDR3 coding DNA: TGTGCCAGCCGCAGGGGTGGTTCTGGGGCCAACGTCCTGACTTTC.

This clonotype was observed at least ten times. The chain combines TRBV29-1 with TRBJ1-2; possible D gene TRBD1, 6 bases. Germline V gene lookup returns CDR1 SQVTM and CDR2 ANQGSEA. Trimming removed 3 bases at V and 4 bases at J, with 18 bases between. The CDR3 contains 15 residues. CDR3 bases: TGCAGCGTTGATAGCAGGGAGGGGGGGCTCTATGGCTACACCTTC. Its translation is CSVDSREGGLYGYTF.

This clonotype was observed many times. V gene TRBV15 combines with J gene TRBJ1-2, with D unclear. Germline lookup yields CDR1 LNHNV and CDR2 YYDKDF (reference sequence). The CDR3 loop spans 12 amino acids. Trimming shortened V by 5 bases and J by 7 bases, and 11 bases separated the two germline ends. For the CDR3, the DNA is TGTGCCACCAGCGCCCACGGTGTTGGCTACACCTTC. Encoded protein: CATSAHGVGYTF.

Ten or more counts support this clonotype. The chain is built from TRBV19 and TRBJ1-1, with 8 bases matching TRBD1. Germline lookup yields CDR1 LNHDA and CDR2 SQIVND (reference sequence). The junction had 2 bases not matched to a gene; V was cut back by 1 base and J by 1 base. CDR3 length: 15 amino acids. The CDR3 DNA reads TGTGCCAGTAGTATAGGACAGGGGAGGAACACTGAAGCTTTCTTT. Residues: CASSIGQGRNTEAFF.

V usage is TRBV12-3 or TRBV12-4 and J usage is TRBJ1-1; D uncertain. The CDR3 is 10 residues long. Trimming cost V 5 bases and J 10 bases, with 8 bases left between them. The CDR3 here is CASSQSGAFF. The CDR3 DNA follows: TGTGCCAGCAGTCAGTCGGGAGCTTTCTTT.

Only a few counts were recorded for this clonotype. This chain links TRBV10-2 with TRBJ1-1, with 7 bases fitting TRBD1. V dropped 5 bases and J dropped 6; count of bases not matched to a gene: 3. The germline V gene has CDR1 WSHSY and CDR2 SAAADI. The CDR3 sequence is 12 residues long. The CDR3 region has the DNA TGCGCCAGCAGTACAGGGGCGGCTGAAGCTTTCTTT. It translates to CASSTGAAEAFF.

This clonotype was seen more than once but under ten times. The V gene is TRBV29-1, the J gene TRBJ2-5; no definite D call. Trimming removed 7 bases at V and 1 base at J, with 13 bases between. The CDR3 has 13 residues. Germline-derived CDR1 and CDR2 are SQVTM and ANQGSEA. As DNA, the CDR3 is TGCAGCGCACAAAGGACGCCCCAAGAGACCCAGTACTTC. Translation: CSAQRTPQETQYF.

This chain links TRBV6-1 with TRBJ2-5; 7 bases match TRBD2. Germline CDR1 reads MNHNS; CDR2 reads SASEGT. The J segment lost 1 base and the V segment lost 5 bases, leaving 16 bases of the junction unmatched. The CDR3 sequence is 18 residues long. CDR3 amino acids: CASSKSGVLLNPQETQYF. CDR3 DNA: TGTGCCAGCAGTAAAAGCGGGGTACTACTTAACCCCCAAGAGACCCAGTACTTC.